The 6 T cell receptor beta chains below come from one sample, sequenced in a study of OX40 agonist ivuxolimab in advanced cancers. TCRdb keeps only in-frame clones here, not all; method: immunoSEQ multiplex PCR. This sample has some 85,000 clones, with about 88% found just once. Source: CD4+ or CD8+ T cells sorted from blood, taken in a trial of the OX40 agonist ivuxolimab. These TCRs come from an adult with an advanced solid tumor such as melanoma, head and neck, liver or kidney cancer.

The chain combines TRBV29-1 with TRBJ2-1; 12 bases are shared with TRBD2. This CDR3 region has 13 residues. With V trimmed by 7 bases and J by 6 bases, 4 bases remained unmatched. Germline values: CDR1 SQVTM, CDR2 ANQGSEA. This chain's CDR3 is CSASGGAGNEQFF. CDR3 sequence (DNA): TGCAGCGCTAGCGGGGGGGCCGGCAATGAGCAGTTCTTC.

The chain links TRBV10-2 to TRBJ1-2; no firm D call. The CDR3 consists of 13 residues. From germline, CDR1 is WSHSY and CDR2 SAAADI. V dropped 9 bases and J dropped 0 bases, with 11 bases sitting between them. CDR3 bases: TGCGCCAGGTTAGCGACTTCTAACTATGGCTACACCTTC. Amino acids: CARLATSNYGYTF.

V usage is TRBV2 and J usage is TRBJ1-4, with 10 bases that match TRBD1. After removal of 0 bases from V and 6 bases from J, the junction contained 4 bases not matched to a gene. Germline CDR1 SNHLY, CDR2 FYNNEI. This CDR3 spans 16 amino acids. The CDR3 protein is CASSEARGTGDEKLFF. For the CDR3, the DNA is TGTGCCAGCAGTGAAGCGCGCGGGACAGGGGATGAAAAACTGTTTTTT.

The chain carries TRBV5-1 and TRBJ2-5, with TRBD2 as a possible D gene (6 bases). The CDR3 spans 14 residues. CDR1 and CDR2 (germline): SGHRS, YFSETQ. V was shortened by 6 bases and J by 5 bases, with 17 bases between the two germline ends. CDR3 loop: CASTLGGTEETQYF. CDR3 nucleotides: TGCGCCAGCACACTTGGTGGGACTGAGGAGACCCAGTACTTC. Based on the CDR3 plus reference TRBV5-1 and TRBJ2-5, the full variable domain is KAGVTQTPRYLIKTRGQQVTLSCSPISGHRSVSWYQQTPGQGLQFLFEYFSETQRNKGNFPGRFSGRQFSNSRSEMNVSTLELGDSALYLCASTLGGTEETQYFGPGTRLLVL.

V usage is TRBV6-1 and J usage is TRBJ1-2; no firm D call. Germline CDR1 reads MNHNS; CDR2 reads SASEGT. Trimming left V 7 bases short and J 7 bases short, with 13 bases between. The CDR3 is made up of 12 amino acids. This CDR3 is CASTSSLGGYTF. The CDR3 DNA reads TGTGCCAGCACCTCCAGTTTGGGTGGCTACACCTTC.

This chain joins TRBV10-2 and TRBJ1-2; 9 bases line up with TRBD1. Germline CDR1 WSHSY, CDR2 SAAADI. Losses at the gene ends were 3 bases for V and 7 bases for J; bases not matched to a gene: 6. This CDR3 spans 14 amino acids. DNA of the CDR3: TGCGCCAGCAGTGACTACAGGGGGCGGCGTGGCTACACCTTC. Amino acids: CASSDYRGRRGYTF.